This T cell receptor beta chain was identified during a study of regulatory T cells in long-lasting Graves disease (dated by TCRdb to the early 2020s). With respect to the entire study: Patients with newly diagnosed Graves' disease had been on antithyroid drugs for under 3 months. Peripheral blood TCR sequencing and RNA sequencing compared persistent Graves' disease patients with newly diagnosed Graves' disease patients. The study was registered as a clinical trial and conducted in China. TCR sequencing covered some 13 persistent and about 20 newly diagnosed Graves' disease patients, some 33 samples in total.

From the germline V gene (reference sequence), CDR1 is PRHDT and CDR2 is FYEKMQ. Germline trimming amounts to 0 bases on V and 9 bases on J, with 10 as the count of junction bases outside the gene matches. Taken from cysteine to phenylalanine, the CDR3 has 16 residues. Just the 48-base CDR3 DNA is kept, in frame starting at base 1. This clonotype was counted only a few times. Its antigen remains undetermined. No much larger clonotype is one base removed from it; base qualities were not supplied. Summary of the overall study and its limitations: As a limitation, the authors acknowledged that the small sample size may reduce accuracy. Sequencing and analysis were restricted to the TCR beta chain. Persistent patients shared more public clonotypes among themselves (fewer than 3,000) than newly diagnosed patients did (more than 950). Only peripheral blood was studied, because thyroid tissue, the primary lesion, was inaccessible. Compared with newly diagnosed patients, persistent Graves' disease patients had lower TCR Shannon entropy and fewer highly expanded clones, which suggests clonal expansion. Persistent disease showed preferential use of TRBV28, TRBJ1-2 and TRBJ2-5, whereas newly diagnosed disease favored TRBV20-1 and TRBJ2-1.

Preparation of the library involved multiplex PCR. Instrument used: Illumina HiSeq 4000. CDR3 regions were amplified by Arm-PCR with iRepertoire HTBI primers to construct TCR beta libraries. PCR products were gel purified before sequencing. For the original study's pipeline: Gene usage analysis of CDR3 amino acid clonotypes relied on the approximately 60 TRBV and 15 or so TRBJ segments identified across samples. COPE and FqMerger were used to merge the filtered high-quality paired reads into contigs. BLAST was used to align contigs to the IMGT TRBV, TRBD and TRBJ reference genes, and CDR3 was defined following IMGT. Any clonotype with a frequency above 0.1% was counted as a highly expanded clone. Shannon entropy served as the measure of repertoire diversity, while the Gini coefficient captured V-J evenness. Clonotypes shared by more than one individual were considered public. TCRdb applied fastp at Q25 and MiXCR to the public reads, then kept only in-frame beta chains. Records with the same CDR3 protein are collapsed into one entry carrying the most frequent genes and DNA. The V and J calls come from TCRdb's annotation, not from the publication. Counted in this sample were 400,000 to 500,000 distinct CDR3 sequences; 12% to 15% of them appeared once. About a sixth of the sample comes from the top ten.

In the paper's terms, the time point label means: newly diagnosed GD, antithyroid drugs for less than 3 months. For both TCR sequencing and RNA sequencing, RNA was extracted from PBMCs using TRIzol. Graves' disease was diagnosed according to American Thyroid Association guidelines. Patients were recruited from an endocrinology department in Xi'an, China. Each patient gave approximately 9.7 milliliters of peripheral blood, collected in an EDTA anticoagulant tube. Ficoll Paque Plus density gradient separation was used to isolate PBMCs, and no further T cell sorting was done. An Agilent 2100 Bioanalyzer and agarose gel were used to assess RNA quality, and a NanoDrop 2000 was used to measure RNA concentration. These data are also associated with another study on T cells in Graves' hyperthyroidism and ophthalmopathy. The second study reports: A patient counted as having stable Graves' hyperthyroidism if no progression to ophthalmopathy occurred over 18 months of follow-up. Hyperthyroidism patients were newly diagnosed, with disease duration under 2 months, and aged 18 to 65 years. Exclusion was applied to patients with uncontrolled infections, other autoimmune diseases, pregnancy or lactation. Diagnoses were established on the basis of clinical symptoms, serum thyroxine and TRAb, thyroid ultrasound, and orbital computed tomography. A first-round RT-PCR of the TCR CDR3 used the HTBI primer set with the Qiagen OneStep RT-PCR kit. Blood samples also contained most of the expanded thyroid clonotypes (frequency above 0.001), which suggests that blood repertoires may reflect thyroid immune responses. In cross-validation, a model built on a 13 V-J signature told ophthalmopathy apart from stable hyperthyroidism with 87.88% sensitivity and roughly 83% specificity, and in testing the same model reached 80%/75%. In validation, the model predicted progression to ophthalmopathy with around 71% sensitivity and less than 80% specificity, a median of roughly seven months before onset. A discovery cohort of approximately 100 patients, approximately 44 with Graves' ophthalmopathy and 55 to 65 with stable Graves' hyperthyroidism, was used to find distinguishing TCR V-J signatures. Whether ophthalmopathy could be predicted prospectively was tested in an independent validation cohort made up of roughly 19 hyperthyroidism patients plus 17 patients who later progressed to ophthalmopathy. The roughly 99 discovery patients were divided at random into training and test sets in a 7:3 ratio. In over five Graves' hyperthyroidism patients, the study also compared T-cell repertoires from thyroid tissue with T-cell repertoires from blood. Once sampling was done, hyperthyroidism patients were given methimazole at a starting dose of 30 mg daily, whereas ophthalmopathy patients were given high-dose intravenous methylprednisolone. Libraries were constructed in a second round of multiplex PCR, after which size selection and purification were carried out. Paired-end sequencing of the libraries was performed with 100 bp reads on an Illumina HiSeq2000. Raw data were processed with SOAPnuke, discarding reads with adapters, uncalled bases, mean Phred below 15, or no exact constant-primer or identifier match. High-quality paired reads were merged using COPE v1.2.5, and each unique nucleotide sequence was defined as a clonotype. MiTCR v1.1 was used to align clonotypes to the IMGT TRBV, TRBD and TRBJ reference segments. The analysis included only V-J combinations with a frequency above 0.0001, which together covered more than 98% of the repertoires. The TCS score was defined as the ratio of F50 (clonal expansion) to E x V (chaos), calculated using BLOSUM62-based TCRdist between CDR3 peptides within each V-J. Welch's t-statistics and random forest reduced some 510 V-J features to 10 to 15, which were used in a naive Bayes classifier (R e1071). Sample size was not statistically predetermined, and blinding of investigators to group allocation was not performed. TCR Vbeta CDR3 sequencing of 135 peripheral blood samples (about 45 ophthalmopathy, 75 to 85 hyperthyroidism and roughly 17 progressor patients) is reported in the paper.

This sequence was found in a woman between 50 and 59 years old with Graves disease. Donor details come from another sample of the same person, matched by shared clones. This specimen was peripheral blood mononuclear cells (PBMCs), taken at new diagnosis, from a patient treated with antithyroid drugs. The chain links TRBV13 with TRBJ2-1, with 8 bases in between that match TRBD2. The CDR3 is CASSLGLGTSLAEQFF. Read as DNA, the sequence is TGTGCCAGCAGCTTAGGCCTCGGGACTAGTTTGGCTGAGCAGTTCTTC. Joined to the reference TRBV13 and TRBJ2-1 proteins, this CDR3 gives the full variable domain: AAGVIQSPRHLIKEKRETATLKCYPIPRHDTVYWYQQGPGQDPQFLISFYEKMQSDKGSIPDRFSAQQFSDYHSELNMSSLELGDSALYFCASSLGLGTSLAEQFFGPGTRLTVL.